A single sample gave rise to the 27 T cell receptor beta chains below, sequenced in a study of cytomegalovirus exposure and HLA in healthy donors. Amplification used 60 Vbeta primers and 13 Jbeta primers. The table came from immunoSEQ multiplex PCR; TCRdb's copy has only in-frame clones and leaves some out. The data show about 200,000 clones, approximately 70% seen once. Sequences were obtained from PBMCs. These receptors came from a man between 40 and 49 years old in good health and CMV-seropositive.

V gene TRBV10-3 combines with J gene TRBJ2-3; the match to TRBD1 covers 8 bases. The CDR3 loop spans 17 amino acids. Trimming removed 8 bases from V and 0 bases from J; junction bases left unmatched: 13. From germline, CDR1 is ENHRY and CDR2 SYGVKD. The CDR3 is CAILLTGQGPSTDTQYF. The CDR3 coding sequence is TGTGCCATCCTGCTAACCGGACAGGGACCCAGCACAGATACGCAGTATTTT.

The rearrangement uses TRBV5-1 and TRBJ1-1; 7 bases align to TRBD1. The CDR3 is made up of 15 amino acids. Germline loops: CDR1 SGHRS, CDR2 YFSETQ. Germline trimming cut 0 bases from V and 1 base from J; bases unmatched to any gene: 3. The CDR3 region is CASSLEDRWNTEAFF. In DNA, the CDR3 is TGCGCCAGCAGCTTGGAGGACAGGTGGAACACTGAAGCTTTCTTT.

This CDR3 reads CASSTGNQETQYF. CDR3 coding DNA: TGTGCCAGCAGTACAGGGAACCAAGAGACCCAGTACTTC. The chain uses TRBV27 and TRBJ2-5; D perhaps matches TRBD1 (6 bases). V lost 5 bases and J lost 0, with 7 bases in between. Germline CDR1 MNHEY, CDR2 SMNVEV (reference sequence). The CDR3 consists of 13 residues.

The rearrangement joins TRBV6-1 to TRBJ1-4, with a tentative D call TRBD1 (6 bases). CDR3 length: 14 amino acids. Trimming shortened V by 5 bases and J by 11 bases, and 18 bases separated the two germline ends. From germline, CDR1 is MNHNS and CDR2 SASEGT. CDR3 region: CASSTGLGGGKLFF. The CDR3 coding sequence is TGTGCCAGCAGTACAGGGTTGGGAGGGGGGAAACTGTTTTTT.

This clone occurred a few times. In nucleotides, the CDR3 is TGTGCCAGCAGCTTGGGACAGGTGAACACTGAAGCTTTCTTT. Protein product: CASSLGQVNTEAFF. The V call is TRBV7-6, the J call TRBJ1-1; 8 bases line up with TRBD1. CDR1 and CDR2 (germline): SGHVS, FNYEAQ. The CDR3 is made up of 14 amino acids. Trimming took 3 bases from V and 0 from J; bases not matched to a gene: 0.

This chain joins TRBV19 and TRBJ2-1; TRBD2 matches 13 bases. In germline, CDR1 is LNHDA, CDR2 SQIVND (reference sequence). CDR3 length: 13 amino acids. V lost 7 bases, J lost 10 bases, and 4 bases stayed unmatched. The CDR3 loop is CASTPGLAGEQFF. The CDR3 DNA sequence: TGTGCCAGTACCCCGGGACTAGCGGGGGAGCAGTTCTTC.

V usage is TRBV11-1 and J usage is TRBJ1-1; no reliable D call. The length of the CDR3 is 12 residues. V was shortened by 1 base and J by 6 bases, with 6 bases between the two germline ends. Germline V lookup: CDR1 SGHAT, CDR2 FQDESV (reference sequence). The CDR3 here is CASSLEQPEAFF. The CDR3 DNA reads TGTGCCAGCAGCTTAGAGCAACCTGAAGCTTTCTTT.

The table lists this clone with a few counts. The J gene is TRBJ1-1, the V gene TRBV7-9, with TRBD1 identical over 7 bases. Trimming removed 5 bases from V and 10 bases from J; junction bases left unmatched: 13. Germline-derived CDR1 and CDR2 are SEHNR and FQNEAQ (reference sequence). The length of the CDR3 is 14 residues. The CDR3 here is CASSAGQEPSVAFF. The DNA of the CDR3 is TGTGCCAGCAGCGCTGGACAGGAGCCAAGCGTAGCTTTCTTT.

V usage is TRBV29-1 and J usage is TRBJ2-3, with D uncertain. The V gene lost 4 bases and the J gene lost 5 bases, with 4 bases spanning the gap. The germline V gene has CDR1 SQVTM and CDR2 ANQGSEA. The CDR3 loop spans 10 amino acids. The CDR3 is CSVVRDTQYF. CDR3 bases: TGCAGCGTTGTCCGAGATACGCAGTATTTT.

J is TRBJ2-1 and V is TRBV18; D not certain. Between the trimmed V and J ends, which lost 3 bases and 6 bases, there was a span of 6 bases. CDR1 is KGHSH and CDR2 is LQKENI in the germline V gene. This CDR3 spans 12 amino acids. The CDR3 bases are TGTGCCAGCTCACCGACTTTCAATGAGCAGTTCTTC. Amino acid sequence: CASSPTFNEQFF.

This chain uses TRBV5-6 with TRBJ2-7; the D is unclear. There are 13 residues in the CDR3. Germline lookup yields CDR1 SGHDT and CDR2 YYEEEE. V shed 1 base and J shed 2 bases, with 7 bases lying between them. CDR3 sequence: CASSLWQTYEQYF. CDR3 DNA sequence: TGTGCCAGCAGCTTGTGGCAGACCTACGAGCAGTACTTC.

This clone was recorded a few times. This chain joins TRBV28 and TRBJ2-1; 7 bases are shared with TRBD1. With 7 bases clipped from V and 0 bases from J, the junction kept 6 bases outside the gene matches. Germline-derived CDR1 and CDR2 are MDHEN and SYDVKM. The CDR3 runs to 15 residues. The CDR3 sequence is CASITGAVSYNEQFF. In DNA, the CDR3 is TGTGCCAGCATCACAGGGGCCGTCTCCTACAATGAGCAGTTCTTC.

This clone turned up a few times. The chain recombines TRBV2 with TRBJ2-7; TRBD2 matches 8 bases. The CDR3 spans 14 residues. Germline CDR1 and CDR2: SNHLY and FYNNEI. Trimming took 0 bases from V and 8 from J; bases not matched to a gene: 6. The chain's CDR3 is CASSEARGGGKQYF. The CDR3 DNA follows: TGTGCCAGCAGTGAAGCCAGGGGCGGGGGGAAGCAGTACTTC.

The chain carries TRBV19 and TRBJ2-2; TRBD1 matches 11 bases. V gave up 7 bases and J gave up 7 bases; unmatched junction bases: 8. Germline V gene data show CDR1 as LNHDA and CDR2 as SQIVND (reference sequence). The CDR3 has 15 amino acids. The CDR3 reads CASNPGTGGIGELFF. CDR3 coding DNA: TGTGCCAGTAACCCCGGGACAGGGGGTATCGGGGAGCTGTTTTTT.

This clone was seen a few times. This rearrangement joins TRBV5-4 to TRBJ1-1; D uncertain. The CDR3 totals 14 residues. V lost 4 bases and J lost 4, with 14 bases in between. CDR1 SGHNT and CDR2 YYREEE come from the germline V gene (reference sequence). This chain's CDR3 is CASSPDMGSTEAFF. DNA for the CDR3: TGTGCCAGCAGCCCCGACATGGGCAGCACTGAAGCTTTCTTT.

This clone was seen just once. The chain recombines TRBV11-2 with TRBJ1-5, with TRBD1 as a possible D gene (6 bases). The CDR3 runs to 15 residues. Germline V gene data show CDR1 as SGHAT and CDR2 as FQNNGV. V was clipped by 5 bases and J by 0 bases, with 11 bases between them. The CDR3 nucleotides read TGTGCCAGCAGCCAAGGACAGCTTAGCAATCAGCCCCAGCATTTT. Residues: CASSQGQLSNQPQHF.

The chain is built from TRBV5-1 and TRBJ2-3; 9 nucleotides match TRBD2. This CDR3 is built from 15 residues. After removal of 8 bases from V and 0 bases from J, the junction contained 7 bases not matched to a gene. CDR1 is SGHRS and CDR2 is YFSETQ in the germline V gene. This CDR3 reads CASLLAGISTDTQYF. DNA for the CDR3: TGCGCCAGTCTTCTAGCGGGGATAAGCACAGATACGCAGTATTTT.

The V gene is TRBV13, the J gene TRBJ1-1; D remains unclear. Looked up from germline, CDR1 is PRHDT and CDR2 is FYEKMQ (reference sequence). This CDR3 is 14 amino acids long. The V end was cut by 3 bases, the J end by 2 bases, with 10 bases between. The CDR3 coding sequence is TGTGCCAGCAGCTTGAGGGATATTAACACTGAAGCTTTCTTT. It specifies CASSLRDINTEAFF.

This clone was picked up a small number of times. The chain carries TRBV27 and TRBJ2-1, with D possibly being TRBD2 (5 bases). CDR1 is MNHEY, CDR2 SMNVEV, per germline (reference sequence). CDR3 size: 15 residues. The germline V and J ends were trimmed by 6 bases and 8 bases, with 20 bases remaining between them. CDR3 sequence: CASRPQPLGSHEQFF. CDR3 nucleotide sequence: TGTGCCAGCAGGCCACAGCCCCTGGGGAGTCATGAGCAGTTCTTC.

This clone occurred a few times. The chain uses TRBV7-2 and TRBJ1-2, with D unresolved. Trimming took 1 base from V and 5 from J, leaving 8 bases between them. CDR1 SGHTA and CDR2 FQGNSA come from the germline V gene. This CDR3 is built from 13 residues. The chain's CDR3 is CASSLESVYGYTF. The CDR3 coding sequence is TGTGCCAGCAGCTTAGAATCGGTTTATGGCTACACCTTC.

The CDR3 nucleotides are TGTGCCAGCAGCCAAGGTCAGGGGGCAGGCAATCAGCCCCAGCATTTT. Translation: CASSQGQGAGNQPQHF. The chain carries TRBV4-2 and TRBJ1-5; 8 bases line up with TRBD1. The CDR3 is made up of 16 amino acids. The germline gives CDR1 LGHNA, CDR2 YNFKEQ. V lost 1 base and J lost 2; bases outside the gene matches: 4.

This chain connects TRBV4-1 to TRBJ2-7; TRBD1 is a possible D gene (5 bases). The CDR3 sequence is 14 residues long. V lost 4 bases, J lost 0 bases, and 10 bases lay in between. CDR1 is MGHRA and CDR2 is YSYEKL in the germline V gene. The CDR3 reads CASSPTGASYEQYF. CDR3 coding DNA: TGCGCCAGCAGCCCTACAGGAGCCTCCTACGAGCAGTACTTC.

The chain has TRBV6-1 and TRBJ1-1, with TRBD1 identical over 8 bases. The CDR3 is made up of 14 amino acids. Germline V CDR1 and CDR2: MNHNS, SASEGT. The V gene end was trimmed by 6 bases and the J gene end by 3 bases; junction bases not matched to a gene: 6. CDR3 sequence reads: CASRMPGGHTEAFF. In DNA form, the CDR3 reads TGTGCCAGCAGGATGCCAGGGGGCCACACTGAAGCTTTCTTT.

This clone appeared a few times. This same CDR3 is encoded by further DNA sequences in the sample. This sequence joins TRBV11-2 and TRBJ1-2, with 8 bases aligning to TRBD1. V lost 1 base to trimming and J lost 8 bases; unmatched junction nucleotides: 9. This CDR3 is 15 amino acids long. CDR1 and CDR2 from the germline V gene are SGHAT and FQNNGV. This CDR3 is CASSLGGQGEGGYTF. The CDR3 nucleotides are TGTGCCAGCAGCTTAGGCGGACAGGGAGAGGGCGGCTACACCTTC.

The V gene is TRBV7-6, the J gene TRBJ2-3; TRBD1 might be the D (6 bases). The V end lost 5 bases, the J end lost 0 bases, and 9 bases lay between the germline ends. Germline CDR1 reads SGHVS; CDR2 reads FNYEAQ. This CDR3 has 14 residues. CDR3 in amino acids: CASSLTGSTDTQYF. CDR3 DNA: TGTGCCAGCAGCCTCACAGGGAGCACAGATACGCAGTATTTT.

This clone occurred once. This chain uses TRBV4-1 with TRBJ2-5; D unclear. The length of the CDR3 is 12 residues. V lost 1 base to trimming and J lost 7 bases, with 7 bases between them. Germline V gene sequence: CDR1 MGHRA, CDR2 YSYEKL. The CDR3 spells CASSQVSGTQYF. CDR3 nucleotide sequence: TGCGCCAGCAGCCAAGTATCAGGGACCCAGTACTTC.

This clone was detected a few times. The chain recombines TRBV23-1 with TRBJ1-2; TRBD1 might be the D (6 bases). TRBV23-1 is an ORF, with its function uncertain. This CDR3 contains 13 residues. The V and J ends lost 8 bases and 8 bases respectively, with 18 bases between them. In DNA form, the CDR3 reads TGCGCCAGCGGTCGGACAGTGGGGTACGGCTACACCTTC. Its protein is CASGRTVGYGYTF.